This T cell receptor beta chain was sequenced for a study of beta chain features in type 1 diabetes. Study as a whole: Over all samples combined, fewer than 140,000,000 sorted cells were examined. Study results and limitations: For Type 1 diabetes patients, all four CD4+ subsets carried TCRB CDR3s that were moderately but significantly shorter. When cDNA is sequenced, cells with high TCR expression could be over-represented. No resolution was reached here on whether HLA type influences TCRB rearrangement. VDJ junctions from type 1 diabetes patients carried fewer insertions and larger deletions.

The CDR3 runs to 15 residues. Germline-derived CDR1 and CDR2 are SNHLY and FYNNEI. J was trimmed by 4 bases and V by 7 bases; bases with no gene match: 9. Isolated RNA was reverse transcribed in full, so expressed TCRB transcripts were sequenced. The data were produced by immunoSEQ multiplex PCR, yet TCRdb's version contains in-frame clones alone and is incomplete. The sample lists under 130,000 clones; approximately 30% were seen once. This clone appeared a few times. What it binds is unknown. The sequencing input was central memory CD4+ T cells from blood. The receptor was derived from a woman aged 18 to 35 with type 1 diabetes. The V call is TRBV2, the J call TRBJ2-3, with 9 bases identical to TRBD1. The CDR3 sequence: CASTGTGSVADTQYF. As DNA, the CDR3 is TGTGCCAGCACCGGGACAGGGTCGGTGGCAGATACGCAGTATTTT.